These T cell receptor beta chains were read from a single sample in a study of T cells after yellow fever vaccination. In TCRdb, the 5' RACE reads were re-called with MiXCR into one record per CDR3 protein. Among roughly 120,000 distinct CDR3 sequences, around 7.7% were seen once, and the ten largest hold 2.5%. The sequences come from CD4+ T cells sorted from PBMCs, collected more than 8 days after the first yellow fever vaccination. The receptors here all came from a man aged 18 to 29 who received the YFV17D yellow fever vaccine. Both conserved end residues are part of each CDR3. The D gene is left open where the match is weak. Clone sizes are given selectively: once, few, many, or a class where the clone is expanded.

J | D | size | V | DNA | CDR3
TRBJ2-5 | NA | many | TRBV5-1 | TGCGCCAGCAGCTTAGGGACTGGACAGATCGCGGGCGAGACCCAGTACTTC | CASSLGTGQIAGETQYF
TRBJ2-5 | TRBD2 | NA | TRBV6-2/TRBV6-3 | TGTGCCACCCTACTAGCGGGGGGGCCGGGGACCCAGTACTTC | CATLLAGGPGTQYF
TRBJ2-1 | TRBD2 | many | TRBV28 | TGTGCCAGCAGCCTGAATAGCGGGGGGCACGGTGAGCAGTTCTTC | CASSLNSGGHGEQFF
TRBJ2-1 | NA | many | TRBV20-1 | TGCAGTGCTGGGCTGCCGGGGAGGGGGTACAATGAGCAGTTCTTC | CSAGLPGRGYNEQFF
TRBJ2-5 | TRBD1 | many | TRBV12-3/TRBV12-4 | TGTGCCAGCGGACTGACAGGGGCAGGGGAGACCCAGTACTTC | CASGLTGAGETQYF
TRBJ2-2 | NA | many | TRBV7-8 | TGTGCCAGCAGTCTAGGCTCCCTGAACACCGGGGAGCTGTTTTTT | CASSLGSLNTGELFF
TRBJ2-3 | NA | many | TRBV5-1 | TGCGCCAGCACGCTTGGGATATCGGGACACTCCACAGATACGCAGTATTTT | CASTLGISGHSTDTQYF
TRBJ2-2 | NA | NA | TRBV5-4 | TGTGCCAGCAGCAGGGAGTACAGCACGAACACCGGGGAGCTGTTTTTT | CASSREYSTNTGELFF
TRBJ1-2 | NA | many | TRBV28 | TGTGCCAGCAGGAAGGGCGGAGGCTACACCTTC | CASRKGGGYTF
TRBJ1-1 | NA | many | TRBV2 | TGTGCCAGCAGTGATCGGGACGGGTCTGAAGCTTTCTTT | CASSDRDGSEAFF
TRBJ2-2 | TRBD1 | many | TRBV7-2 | TGTGCCAGCAGCCACGCCCGAGGACAGGGAGCCCACGGGGAGCTGTTTTTT | CASSHARGQGAHGELFF
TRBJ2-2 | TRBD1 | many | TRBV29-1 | TGCAGCGTTGTTGGACAGGGGTACACCGGGGAGCTGTTTTTT | CSVVGQGYTGELFF
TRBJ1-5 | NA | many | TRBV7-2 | TGTGCCAGCAGCTTACAAGGGACAAGCAATCAGCCCCAGCATTTT | CASSLQGTSNQPQHF
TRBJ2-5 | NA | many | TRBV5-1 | TGCGCCAGCAGCTTTTTGGGTAGCGGCGTAGAGACCCAGTACTTC | CASSFLGSGVETQYF
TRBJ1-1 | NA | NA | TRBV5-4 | TGTGCCAGCAGCTTTGACGTGAACACTGAAGCTTTCTTT | CASSFDVNTEAFF
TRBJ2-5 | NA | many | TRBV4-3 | TGCGCCAGCAGCCAAGACGCAGGGGCGGGTGAGACCCAGTACTTC | CASSQDAGAGETQYF
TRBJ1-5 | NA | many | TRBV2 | TGTGCCAGCAGTCCACTCACAGGGCTTAACGATCAGCCCCAGCATTTT | CASSPLTGLNDQPQHF
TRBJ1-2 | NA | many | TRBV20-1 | TGCAGTGCTAGAGAAGGCTACACCTTC | CSAREGYTF
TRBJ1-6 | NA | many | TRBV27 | TGTGCCAGCAGTTTAGGGCAGGGAAAGGACCCCCTCCACTTT | CASSLGQGKDPLHF
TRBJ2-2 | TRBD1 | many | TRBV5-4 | TGTGCCAGCAGCGACGGGACAGGGGGCACCGGGGAGCTGTTTTTT | CASSDGTGGTGELFF
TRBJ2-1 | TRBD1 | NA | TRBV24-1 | TGTTCCACCAGTGACCCCGGACAGGGGGCGTATGAGCAGTTCTTC | CSTSDPGQGAYEQFF
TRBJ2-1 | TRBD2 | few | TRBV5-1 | TGCGCCAGCAGGGTAGCGGGGTTTGGTGAGCAGTTCTTC | CASRVAGFGEQFF
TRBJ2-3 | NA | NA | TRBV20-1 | TGCAGTGCTAGCGTGGGCCGGAGGGGCACAGATACGCAGTATTTT | CSASVGRRGTDTQYF
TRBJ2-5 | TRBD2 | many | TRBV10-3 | TGTGCCATCAGGGGGACTATGCAAGAGACCCAGTACTTC | CAIRGTMQETQYF
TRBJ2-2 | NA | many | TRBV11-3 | TGTGCCAGCAGCCCCATCCACACCGGGGAGCTGTTTTTT | CASSPIHTGELFF
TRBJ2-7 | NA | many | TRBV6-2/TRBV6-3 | TGTGCCAGCAGCTCTCCCGGGAGCGCTACCTACGAGCAGTACTTC | CASSSPGSATYEQYF
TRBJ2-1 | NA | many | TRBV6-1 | TGTGCCAGCAGTGAAAATCGCGGGGTAGAGCAGTTCTTC | CASSENRGVEQFF
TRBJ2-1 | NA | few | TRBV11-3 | TGTGCCAGCAGCCGGACCTACAATGAGCAGTTCTTC | CASSRTYNEQFF
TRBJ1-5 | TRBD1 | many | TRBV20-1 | TGCAGTGCAAGACAGGGGATTGATCAGCCCCAGCATTTT | CSARQGIDQPQHF
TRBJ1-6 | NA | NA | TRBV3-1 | TGTGCCAGCAGCGCCTCAGGGAGTAATTCACCCCTCCACTTT | CASSASGSNSPLHF
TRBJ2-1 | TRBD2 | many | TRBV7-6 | TGTGCCAGCAGCCAGGGACTAGCGAGTACCAATGAGCAGTTCTTC | CASSQGLASTNEQFF
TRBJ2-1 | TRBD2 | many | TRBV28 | TGTGCCAGCAGTCGGGGTGGGGCGGGGGGCTACAATGAGCAGTTCTTC | CASSRGGAGGYNEQFF
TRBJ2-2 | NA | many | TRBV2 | TGTGCCAGCAGTGAAAGTGGCGGGGAGCTGTTTTTT | CASSESGGELFF
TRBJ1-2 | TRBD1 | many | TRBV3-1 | TGTGCCAGCAGCCCCCAGGACAGGATAATTAATGGCTACACCTTC | CASSPQDRIINGYTF
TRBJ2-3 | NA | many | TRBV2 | TGTGCCAGCGGAGAGGACAGCACAGATACGCAGTATTTT | CASGEDSTDTQYF
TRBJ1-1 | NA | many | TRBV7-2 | TGTGCCAGCAGCTTATTTGGGGAGGGGAACACTGAAGCTTTCTTT | CASSLFGEGNTEAFF
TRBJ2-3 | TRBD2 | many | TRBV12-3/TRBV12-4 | TGTGCCAGCAGTTTTAGGAGCGGGGGGCCGGGAGATACGCAGTATTTT | CASSFRSGGPGDTQYF
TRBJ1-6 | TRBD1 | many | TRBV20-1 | TGCAGTGCTGGGGGTAGGGGGCCGCGTTCACCCCTCCACTTT | CSAGGRGPRSPLHF
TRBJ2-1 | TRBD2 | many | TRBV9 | TGTGCCAGCAGCGTAGCGGGAGCGGGGTCCTACAATGAGCAGTTCTTC | CASSVAGAGSYNEQFF
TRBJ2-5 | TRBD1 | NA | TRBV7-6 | TGTGCCAGCAGCTTAGTCAGGGGGCAAGAGACCCAGTACTTC | CASSLVRGQETQYF
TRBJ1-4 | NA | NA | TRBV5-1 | TGCGCCAGCAGCCGCCTGCGGGAGGATGAAAAACTGTTTTTT | CASSRLREDEKLFF
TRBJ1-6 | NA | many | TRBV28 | TGTGCCAGCTCCCCCGCCGGTTCACCCCTCCACTTT | CASSPAGSPLHF
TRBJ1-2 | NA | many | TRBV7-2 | TGTGCCAGCAGAAGGGACCTTTCCCCTTATGGCTACACCTTC | CASRRDLSPYGYTF
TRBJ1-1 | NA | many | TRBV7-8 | TGTGCCAGCAGCTTCGGTGCGAACCGTGAAGCTTTCTTT | CASSFGANREAFF
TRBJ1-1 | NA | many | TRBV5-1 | TGCGCCAGCCGGACGAGGGAGGTCGTAATGGGTCGGGGCACTGAAGCTTTCTTT | CASRTREVVMGRGTEAFF
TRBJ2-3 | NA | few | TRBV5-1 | TGCGCCAGCAACCAGGAAAGGGGAGGAGGCACAGATACGCAGTATTTT | CASNQERGGGTDTQYF
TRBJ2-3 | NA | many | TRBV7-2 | TGTGCCAGCAGCTTAGCTAGCTTAGATACGCAGTATTTT | CASSLASLDTQYF
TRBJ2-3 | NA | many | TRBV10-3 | TGTGCCATCAGTGGGCACGAGCTTAGAGATACGCAGTATTTT | CAISGHELRDTQYF
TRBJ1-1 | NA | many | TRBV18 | TGTGCCAGCTCAGAGGGTAGCACTGAAGCTTTCTTT | CASSEGSTEAFF
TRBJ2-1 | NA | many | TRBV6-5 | TGTGCCAGCAGTTACTCTAGGCCGCCCAGGAATGAGCAGTTCTTC | CASSYSRPPRNEQFF
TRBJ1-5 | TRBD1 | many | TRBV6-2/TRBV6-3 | TGTGCCAGCAGCCGAACGACAGGGAATCAGCCCCAGCATTTT | CASSRTTGNQPQHF
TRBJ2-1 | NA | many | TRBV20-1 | TGCAGTGCCACGGAGGCCTTATCCTACAATGAGCAGTTCTTC | CSATEALSYNEQFF
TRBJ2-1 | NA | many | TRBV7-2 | TGTGCCAGCAGACCCGGGGGTTCCTACAATGAGCAGTTCTTC | CASRPGGSYNEQFF
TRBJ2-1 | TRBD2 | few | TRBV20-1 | TGCAGTGCTAGAGGTCTTGGGTCTAGCGGGGGCCTGAGCTCCTACAATGAGCAGTTCTTC | CSARGLGSSGGLSSYNEQFF
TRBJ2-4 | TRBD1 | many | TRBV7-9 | TGTGCCAGCAGCTTAGGCCGGACAGGGCCGTCGTCAAACATTCAGTACTTC | CASSLGRTGPSSNIQYF